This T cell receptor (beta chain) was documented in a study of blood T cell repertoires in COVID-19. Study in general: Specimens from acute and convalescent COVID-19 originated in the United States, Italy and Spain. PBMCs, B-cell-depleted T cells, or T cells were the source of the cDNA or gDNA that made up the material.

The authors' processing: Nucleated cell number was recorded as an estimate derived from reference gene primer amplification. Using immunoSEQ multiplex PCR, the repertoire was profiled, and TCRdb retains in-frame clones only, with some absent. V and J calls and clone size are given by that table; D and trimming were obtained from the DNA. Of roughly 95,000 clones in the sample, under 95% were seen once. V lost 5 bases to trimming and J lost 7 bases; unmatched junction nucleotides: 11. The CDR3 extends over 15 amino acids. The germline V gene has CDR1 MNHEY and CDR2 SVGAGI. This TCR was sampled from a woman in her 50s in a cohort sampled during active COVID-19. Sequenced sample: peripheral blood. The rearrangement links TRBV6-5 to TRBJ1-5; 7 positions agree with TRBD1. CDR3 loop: CASSLTGDGSQPQHF. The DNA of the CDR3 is TGTGCCAGCAGTCTTACAGGGGACGGGAGCCAGCCCCAGCATTTT.